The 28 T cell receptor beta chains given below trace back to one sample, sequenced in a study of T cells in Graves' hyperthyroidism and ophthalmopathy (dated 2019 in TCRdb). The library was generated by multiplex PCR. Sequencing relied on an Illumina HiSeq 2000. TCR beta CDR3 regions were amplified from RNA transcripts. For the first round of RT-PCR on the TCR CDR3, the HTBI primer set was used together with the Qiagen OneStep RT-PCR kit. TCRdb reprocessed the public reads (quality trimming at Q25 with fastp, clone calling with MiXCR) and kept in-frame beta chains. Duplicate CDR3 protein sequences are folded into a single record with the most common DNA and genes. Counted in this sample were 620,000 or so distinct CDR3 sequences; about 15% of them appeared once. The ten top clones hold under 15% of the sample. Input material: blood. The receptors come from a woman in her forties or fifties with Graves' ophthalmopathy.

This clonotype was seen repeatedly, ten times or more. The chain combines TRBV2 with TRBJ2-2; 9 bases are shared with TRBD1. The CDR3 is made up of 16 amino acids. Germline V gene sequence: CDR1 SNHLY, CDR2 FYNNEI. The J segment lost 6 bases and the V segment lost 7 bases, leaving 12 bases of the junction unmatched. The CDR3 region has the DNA TGTGCCAGCATGGTGGGGGGACAGGGTCTTGCCGGGGAGCTGTTTTTT. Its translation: CASMVGGQGLAGELFF.

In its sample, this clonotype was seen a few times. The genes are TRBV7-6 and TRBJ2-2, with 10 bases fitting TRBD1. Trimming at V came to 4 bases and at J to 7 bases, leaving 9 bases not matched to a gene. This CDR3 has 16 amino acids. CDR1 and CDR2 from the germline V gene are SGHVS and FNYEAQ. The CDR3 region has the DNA TGTGCCAGCAGCTATGGACAGGGGGTCACGTACGGGGAGCTGTTTTTT. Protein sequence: CASSYGQGVTYGELFF.

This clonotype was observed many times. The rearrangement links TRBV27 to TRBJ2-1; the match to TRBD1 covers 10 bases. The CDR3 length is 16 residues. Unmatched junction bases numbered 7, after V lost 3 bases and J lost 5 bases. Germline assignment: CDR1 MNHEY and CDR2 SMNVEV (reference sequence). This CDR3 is CASSFNRDRGHNEQFF. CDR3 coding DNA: TGTGCCAGCAGTTTTAACCGGGACAGGGGCCACAATGAGCAGTTCTTC.

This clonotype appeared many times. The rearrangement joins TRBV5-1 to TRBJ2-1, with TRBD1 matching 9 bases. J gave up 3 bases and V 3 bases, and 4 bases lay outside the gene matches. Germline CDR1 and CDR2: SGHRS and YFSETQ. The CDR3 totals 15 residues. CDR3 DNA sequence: TGCGCCAGCAGCTCCGGGACAGGGCTCTACAATGAGCAGTTCTTC. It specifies CASSSGTGLYNEQFF.

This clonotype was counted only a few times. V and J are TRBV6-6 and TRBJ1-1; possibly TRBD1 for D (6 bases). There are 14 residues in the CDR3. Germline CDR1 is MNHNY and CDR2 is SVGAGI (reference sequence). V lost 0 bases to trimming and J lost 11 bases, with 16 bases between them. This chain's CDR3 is CASSYSGTSLRAFF. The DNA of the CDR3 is TGTGCCAGCAGTTACTCGGGGACAAGCCTGAGGGCTTTCTTT.

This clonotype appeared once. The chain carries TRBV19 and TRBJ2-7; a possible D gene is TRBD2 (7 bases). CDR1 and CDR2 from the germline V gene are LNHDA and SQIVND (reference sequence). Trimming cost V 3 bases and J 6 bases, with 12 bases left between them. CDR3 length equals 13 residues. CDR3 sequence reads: CASSIGGRGEQYF. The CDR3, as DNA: TGTGCCAGTAGTATCGGGGGGCGCGGCGAGCAGTACTTC.

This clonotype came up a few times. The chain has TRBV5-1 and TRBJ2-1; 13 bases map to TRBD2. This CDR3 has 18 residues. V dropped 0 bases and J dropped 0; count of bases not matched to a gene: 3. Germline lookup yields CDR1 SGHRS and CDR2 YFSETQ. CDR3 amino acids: CASSLVLAGGDSYNEQFF. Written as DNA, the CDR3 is TGCGCCAGCAGCTTGGTACTAGCGGGAGGGGACTCCTACAATGAGCAGTTCTTC.

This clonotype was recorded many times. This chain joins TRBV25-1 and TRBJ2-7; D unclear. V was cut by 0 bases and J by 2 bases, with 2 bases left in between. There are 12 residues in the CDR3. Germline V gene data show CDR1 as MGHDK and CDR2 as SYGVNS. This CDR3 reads CASSEYTYEQYF. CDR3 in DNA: TGTGCCAGCAGTGAATATACCTACGAGCAGTACTTC.

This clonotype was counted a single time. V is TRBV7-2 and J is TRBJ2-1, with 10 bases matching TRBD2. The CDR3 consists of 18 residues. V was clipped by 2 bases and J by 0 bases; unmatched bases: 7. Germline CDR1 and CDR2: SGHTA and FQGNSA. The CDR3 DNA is TGTGCCAGCAGCTTAAACAGGGCTAGCGGGAGCTCCTACAATGAGCAGTTCTTC. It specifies CASSLNRASGSSYNEQFF.

The CDR3: CASSQDWGGTQPQHF. CDR3 in DNA: TGTGCCAGCAGCCAAGATTGGGGGGGCACTCAGCCCCAGCATTTT. This chain uses TRBV4-2 with TRBJ1-5; possible D gene TRBD1, 6 bases. The V gene's germline CDR1 is LGHNA and CDR2 YNFKEQ. Trimming left V 0 bases short and J 6 bases short, with 12 bases between. The CDR3 contains 15 residues.

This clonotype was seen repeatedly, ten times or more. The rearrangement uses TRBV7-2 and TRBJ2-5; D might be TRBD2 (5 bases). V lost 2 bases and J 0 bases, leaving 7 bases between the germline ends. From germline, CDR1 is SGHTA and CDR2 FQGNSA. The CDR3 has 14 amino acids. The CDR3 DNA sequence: TGTGCCAGCAGCTTATTTAGCGACCAAGAGACCCAGTACTTC. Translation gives CASSLFSDQETQYF. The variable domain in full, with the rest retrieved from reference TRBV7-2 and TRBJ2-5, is GAGVSQSPSNKVTEKGKDVELRCDPISGHTALYWYRQSLGQGLEFLIYFQGNSAPDKSGLPSDRFSAERTGGSVSTLTIQRTQQEDSAVYLCASSLFSDQETQYFGPGTRLLVL.

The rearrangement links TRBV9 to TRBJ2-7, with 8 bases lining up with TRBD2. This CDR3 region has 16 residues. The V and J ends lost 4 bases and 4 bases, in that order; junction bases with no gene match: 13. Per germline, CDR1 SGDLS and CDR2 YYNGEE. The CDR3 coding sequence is TGTGCCAGCAGCCAAGTCCCGGGGGGGGGGGCATACGAGCAGTACTTC. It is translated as CASSQVPGGGAYEQYF. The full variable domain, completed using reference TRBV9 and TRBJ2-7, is DSGVTQTPKHLITATGQRVTLRCSPRSGDLSVYWYQQSLDQGLQFLIQYYNGEERAKGNILERFSAQQFPDLHSELNLSSLELGDSALYFCASSQVPGGGAYEQYFGPGTRLTVT.

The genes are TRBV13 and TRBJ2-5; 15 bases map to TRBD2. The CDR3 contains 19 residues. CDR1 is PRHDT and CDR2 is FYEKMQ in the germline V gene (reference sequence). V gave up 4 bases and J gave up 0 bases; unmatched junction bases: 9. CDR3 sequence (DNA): TGTGCCAGCAGCTCCCGTGGGACTAGCGGGAGGACCAACCAAGAGACCCAGTACTTC. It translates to CASSSRGTSGRTNQETQYF.

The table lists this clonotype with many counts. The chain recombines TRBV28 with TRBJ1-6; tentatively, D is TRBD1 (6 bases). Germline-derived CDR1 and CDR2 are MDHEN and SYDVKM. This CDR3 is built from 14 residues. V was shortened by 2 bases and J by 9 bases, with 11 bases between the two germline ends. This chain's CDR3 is CASSLRGGSSPLHF. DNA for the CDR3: TGTGCCAGCAGTTTAAGGGGGGGGTCTTCACCCCTCCACTTT.

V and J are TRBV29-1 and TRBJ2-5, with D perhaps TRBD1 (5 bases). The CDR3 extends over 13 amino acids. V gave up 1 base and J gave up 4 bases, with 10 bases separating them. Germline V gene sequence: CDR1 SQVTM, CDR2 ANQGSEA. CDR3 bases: TGCAGCGTTGAAGCAGGGTGGGGAGAGACCCAGTACTTC. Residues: CSVEAGWGETQYF.

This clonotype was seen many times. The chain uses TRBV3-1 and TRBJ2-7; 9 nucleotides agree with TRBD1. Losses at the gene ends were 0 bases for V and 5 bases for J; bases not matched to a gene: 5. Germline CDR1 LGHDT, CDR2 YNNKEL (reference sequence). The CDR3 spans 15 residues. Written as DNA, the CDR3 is TGTGCCAGCAGCCAAGATCTTGGACAGGGGAACGAGCAGTACTTC. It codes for CASSQDLGQGNEQYF.

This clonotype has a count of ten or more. The CDR3 DNA follows: TGCGCCAGCAGCCAAGGGACGGATGGGGCAGAGACCCAGTACTTC. As protein: CASSQGTDGAETQYF. The V call is TRBV4-3, the J call TRBJ2-5, with D perhaps matching TRBD1 (5 bases). The germline V gene has CDR1 LGHNA and CDR2 YSLEER. The CDR3 has 15 amino acids. V lost 1 base and J lost 4, with 13 bases in between.

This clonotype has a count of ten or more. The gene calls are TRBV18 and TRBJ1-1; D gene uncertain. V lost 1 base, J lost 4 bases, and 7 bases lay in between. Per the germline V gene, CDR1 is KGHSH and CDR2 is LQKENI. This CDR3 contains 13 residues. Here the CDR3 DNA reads TGTGCCAGCTCACCACGTCCCTTCACTGAAGCTTTCTTT. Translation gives CASSPRPFTEAFF.

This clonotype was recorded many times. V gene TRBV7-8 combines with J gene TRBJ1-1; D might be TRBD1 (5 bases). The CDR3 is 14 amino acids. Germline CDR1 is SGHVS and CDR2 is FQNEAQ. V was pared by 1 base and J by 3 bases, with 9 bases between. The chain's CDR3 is CASSLEGTYTEAFF. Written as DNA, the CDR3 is TGTGCCAGCAGCTTAGAGGGGACCTACACTGAAGCTTTCTTT.

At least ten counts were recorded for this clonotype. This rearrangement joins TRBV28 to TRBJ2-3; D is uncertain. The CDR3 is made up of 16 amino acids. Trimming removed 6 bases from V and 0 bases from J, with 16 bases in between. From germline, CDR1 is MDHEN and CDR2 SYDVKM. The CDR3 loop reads CASRNGPTTSTDTQYF. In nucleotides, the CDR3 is TGTGCCAGCAGAAACGGACCGACCACGAGCACAGATACGCAGTATTTT.

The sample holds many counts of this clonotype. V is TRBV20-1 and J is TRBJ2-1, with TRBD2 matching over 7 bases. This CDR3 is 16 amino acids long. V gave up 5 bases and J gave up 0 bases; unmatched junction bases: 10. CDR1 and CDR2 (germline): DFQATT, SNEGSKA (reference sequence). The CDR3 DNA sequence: TGCAGTGCTTTCCCGCTACTAGCGAGCTCCTACAATGAGCAGTTCTTC. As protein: CSAFPLLASSYNEQFF.

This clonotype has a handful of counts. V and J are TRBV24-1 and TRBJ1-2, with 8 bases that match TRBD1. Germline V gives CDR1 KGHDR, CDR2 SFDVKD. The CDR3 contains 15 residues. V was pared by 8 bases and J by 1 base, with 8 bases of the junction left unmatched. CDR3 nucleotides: TGTGCCACCATCGCCGGGACAGGAGATAACTATGGCTACACCTTC. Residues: CATIAGTGDNYGYTF.

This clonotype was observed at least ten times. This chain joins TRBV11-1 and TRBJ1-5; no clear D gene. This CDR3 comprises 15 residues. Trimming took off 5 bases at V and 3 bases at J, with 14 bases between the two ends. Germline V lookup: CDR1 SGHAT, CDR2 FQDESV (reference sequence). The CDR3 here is CASSIGPGNNQPQHF. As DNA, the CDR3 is TGTGCCAGCAGCATAGGACCTGGCAACAATCAGCCCCAGCATTTT.

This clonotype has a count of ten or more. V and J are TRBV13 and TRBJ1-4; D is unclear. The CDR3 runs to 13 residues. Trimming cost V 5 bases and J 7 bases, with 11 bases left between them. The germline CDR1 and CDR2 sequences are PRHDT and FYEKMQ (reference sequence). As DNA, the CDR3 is TGTGCCAGCAGCCCCAGGTCTAGTGAAAAACTGTTTTTT. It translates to CASSPRSSEKLFF.

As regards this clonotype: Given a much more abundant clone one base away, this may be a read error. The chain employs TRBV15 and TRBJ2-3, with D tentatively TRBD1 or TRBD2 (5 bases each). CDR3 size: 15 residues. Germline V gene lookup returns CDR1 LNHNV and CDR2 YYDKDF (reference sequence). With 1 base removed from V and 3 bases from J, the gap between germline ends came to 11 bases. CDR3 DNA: TGTGCCACCAGCAGAGTGGAAGAGGGGACAGATACGCAGTATTTT. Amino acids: CATSRVEEGTDTQYF.

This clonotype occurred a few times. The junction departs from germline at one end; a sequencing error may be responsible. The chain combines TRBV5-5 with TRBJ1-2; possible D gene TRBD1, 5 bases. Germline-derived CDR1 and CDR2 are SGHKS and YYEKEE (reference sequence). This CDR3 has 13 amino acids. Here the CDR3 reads CTSSRRGNYGYTF. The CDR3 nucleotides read TGTACCAGCAGCCGGCGGGGGAACTATGGCTACACCTTC. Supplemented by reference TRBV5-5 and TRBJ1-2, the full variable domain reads DAGVTQSPTHLIKTRGQQVTLRCSPISGHKSVSWYQQVLGQGPQFIFQYYEKEERGRGNFPDRFSARQFPNYSSELNVNALLLGDSALYLCTSSRRGNYGYTFGSGTRLTVV.

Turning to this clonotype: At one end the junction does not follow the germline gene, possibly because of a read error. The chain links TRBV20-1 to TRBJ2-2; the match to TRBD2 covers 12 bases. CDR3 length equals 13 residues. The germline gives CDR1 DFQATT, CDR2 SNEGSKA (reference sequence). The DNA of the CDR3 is TGCAGTGCCAGACTAGCGGGAGTAAGGGAGCTGGTTTTT. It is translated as CSARLAGVRELVF.

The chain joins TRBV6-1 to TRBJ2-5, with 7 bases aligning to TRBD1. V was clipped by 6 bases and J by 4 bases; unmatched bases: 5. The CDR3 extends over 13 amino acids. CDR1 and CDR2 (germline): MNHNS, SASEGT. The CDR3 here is CASRKGARETQYF. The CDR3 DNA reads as TGTGCCAGCAGAAAGGGGGCGCGAGAGACCCAGTACTTC.